The rows below give T cell receptor beta chains drawn from one sample of a study of graft-versus-host responses after intestinal transplantation. Profiled with immunoSEQ multiplex PCR; TCRdb holds only in-frame clones, not every one. In the table there are over 75,000 clones, around 86% of which are singletons. Their antigens are not known. Sequenced material: unstimulated CD8+ T cells sorted from spleen or lymph node cells, taken before transplant. The receptors originated from a human donor who was the organ donor for an intestinal transplant. The CDR3 runs from the conserved cysteine through the conserved F or W. A D gene is named only where the DNA matches it firmly. Size tells how often a clone was seen (once, few, many) or the class of an expanded clone, and some rows leave it out.

>TRBJ2-2|TRBD2|TRBV28|once
TGTGCCAGCAGTGGGGCTAGCGGGGGGGCCGCCGGGGAGCTGTTTTTT
CASSGASGGAAGELFF
>TRBJ2-1|NA|TRBV30|NA
TGTGCCTGGAGCCTTCTTCCCGGGAGCTCCTACAATGAGCAGTTCTTC
CAWSLLPGSSYNEQFF
>TRBJ2-3|NA|TRBV9|NA
TGTGCCAGCAGCCTCCCACGGCAGTACGTTACTCCTAGCACAGATACGCAGTATTTT
CASSLPRQYVTPSTDTQYF
>TRBJ1-1|NA|TRBV5-1|NA
TGCGCCAGCAGCTTGGACGCAGAGAACACTGAAGCTTTCTTT
CASSLDAENTEAFF
>TRBJ1-1|NA|TRBV19|once
TGTGCCAGTAGTTTTCCAATGAGAGGGTACACTGAAGCTTTCTTT
CASSFPMRGYTEAFF
>TRBJ2-1|TRBD1|TRBV14|NA
TGTGCCAGCAGCGACCGGACAGGGAGCTACAATGAGCAGTTCTTC
CASSDRTGSYNEQFF
>TRBJ2-2|NA|TRBV4-2|once
TGTGCCAGCAGCCAAGACCGGCCGCGAATCGCGAACACCGGGGAGCTGTTTTTT
CASSQDRPRIANTGELFF
>TRBJ2-7|TRBD2|TRBV5-1|once
TGCGCCAGCAGCTATTTCGGGGGGGGGCCCTGGTACGAGCAGTACTTC
CASSYFGGGPWYEQYF
>TRBJ1-2|NA|TRBV19|NA
TGTGCCAGTACCAAATTGGGGGTCCTAGAAGATGGCTACACCTTC
CASTKLGVLEDGYTF
>TRBJ1-2|NA|TRBV5-1|NA
TGCGCCAGTAAAACAGATTTTTGGATGTTTGGTGGCTACACCTTC
CASKTDFWMFGGYTF
>TRBJ2-5|TRBD1|TRBV11-1|NA
TGTGCCAGCAGCGAAGACAGGGGGCTGGAGACCCAGTACTTC
CASSEDRGLETQYF
>TRBJ1-3|NA|TRBV6-5|NA
TGTGCCAGCAGCGCGGACGGAAGCTCTGGAAACACCATATATTTT
CASSADGSSGNTIYF
>TRBJ2-5|NA|TRBV4-1|once
TGCGCCAGCAGCCAAGACTCTGTGTACCAAGAGACCCAGTACTTC
CASSQDSVYQETQYF
>TRBJ1-6|NA|TRBV30|NA
TGTGCCTGGAGTGACATAGGAAATTCACCCCTCCACTTT
CAWSDIGNSPLHF
>TRBJ1-2|TRBD1|TRBV30|once
TGTGCCTGGCTGGACAGGGATAACTATGGCTACACCTTC
CAWLDRDNYGYTF
>TRBJ2-5|NA|TRBV7-9|NA
TGTGCCAGCCACAGGGAATTGGAAGAGACCCAGTACTTC
CASHRELEETQYF
>TRBJ2-7|NA|TRBV6-1|once
TGTGCCAGCAGTGAATACGAGCAGTACTTC
CASSEYEQYF
>TRBJ1-2|NA|TRBV6-6|NA
TGTGCCAGCTCGGACCCGGGCCAGTTCGCTTCCTATGGCTACACCTTC
CASSDPGQFASYGYTF
>TRBJ2-1|NA|TRBV5-4|few
TGTGCCAGCAGCTTGGCCCTACAGCACAATGAGCAGTTCTTC
CASSLALQHNEQFF
>TRBJ2-3|TRBD2|TRBV10-3|NA
TGTGCCATCAGGGGACTAGCGGGGGCCACAGATACGCAGTATTTT
CAIRGLAGATDTQYF
>TRBJ2-1|TRBD1|TRBV19|NA
TGTGCCAGTAAAGGACAGGCAGATGAGCAGTTCTTC
CASKGQADEQFF
>TRBJ1-1|NA|TRBV27|NA
TGTGCCAGCAGTTTACCGTCGGGCACTGAAGCTTTCTTT
CASSLPSGTEAFF
>TRBJ2-3|NA|TRBV11-2|NA
TGTGCCAGCAGCTCCGCACTAGAGGGAGATACGCAGTATTTT
CASSSALEGDTQYF
>TRBJ2-3|TRBD2|TRBV6-4|few
TGTGCCAGCAGTGACCGGGGGGGCACAGATACGCAGTATTTT
CASSDRGGTDTQYF
>TRBJ2-5|NA|TRBV7-6|NA
TGTGCCAGCAGCTCCAAAACAGGGGACTCAGAGACCCAGTACTTC
CASSSKTGDSETQYF
>TRBJ2-1|NA|TRBV13|NA
TGTGCCAGCAGCTTAGAATGGGGGAAGGCGGGGGCTGAGGGGCAGTTCTTC
CASSLEWGKAGAEGQFF
>TRBJ1-1|NA|TRBV27|NA
TGTGCCAGCAGTTTATTCGGGTTGGGGAACACTGAAGCTTTCTTT
CASSLFGLGNTEAFF
>TRBJ2-1|TRBD2|TRBV5-1|NA
TGCGCCAGCAGCTTGGCCTCGGGAGGCTCCTACAATGAGCAGTTCTTC
CASSLASGGSYNEQFF
>TRBJ1-1|NA|TRBV5-6|NA
TGTGCCAGGGGCGGGATGGGCTGGTTTTACACTGAAGCTTTCTTT
CARGGMGWFYTEAFF
>TRBJ2-7|TRBD2|TRBV13|once
TGTGCCAGCAGCTTAAATAGCGGGTCGTCCTACGAGCAGTACTTC
CASSLNSGSSYEQYF
>TRBJ2-1|NA|TRBV2|NA
TGTGCCAGCAGTGAGGGCTACCTCTACAATGAGCAGTTCTTC
CASSEGYLYNEQFF
>TRBJ1-2|NA|TRBV9|NA
TGTGCCAGCAGCGTAGGTCGTGATGGCTACACCTTC
CASSVGRDGYTF
>TRBJ2-2|NA|TRBV4-1|NA
TGCGCCAGCAGCCAAGACGGATTCAACACCGGGGAGCTGTTTTTT
CASSQDGFNTGELFF
>TRBJ1-1|NA|TRBV4-1|NA
TGCGCCAGCAGCCGGTTCGGGGGAGATGAAGCTTTCTTT
CASSRFGGDEAFF
>TRBJ2-7|NA|TRBV28|NA
TGTGCCAGCAGTTTCCCTTCCACCGGGACGGCTCGTTACGAGCAGTACTTC
CASSFPSTGTARYEQYF
>TRBJ2-3|NA|TRBV7-8|NA
TGTGCCAGCAGCTTAGTAGGGCTCACAGATACGCAGTATTTT
CASSLVGLTDTQYF
>TRBJ2-1|NA|TRBV5-4|NA
TGTGCCAGCAGCTTGGAGGTGGGCCCGAGCTCCTACAATGAGCAGTTCTTC
CASSLEVGPSSYNEQFF
>TRBJ2-5|NA|TRBV7-9|NA
TGTGCCAGCAGCTTAGCCGGGGGTCAAGAGACCCAGTACTTC
CASSLAGGQETQYF
>TRBJ1-5|TRBD1|TRBV6-1|NA
TGTGCCAGCAGGTTCTCAGGGGGTGGCAATCAGCCCCAGCATTTT
CASRFSGGGNQPQHF
>TRBJ1-1|NA|TRBV4-1|NA
TGCGCCAGCAGCCAAGCAATGAACACTGAAGCTTTCTTT
CASSQAMNTEAFF
>TRBJ1-1|NA|TRBV9|NA
TGTGCCAGCAGTGCGCGAAGTTACACTGAAGCTTTCTTT
CASSARSYTEAFF
>TRBJ2-3|TRBD1|TRBV6-1|NA
TGTGCCAGCAGTGAGGACGGACAGGGGATAGTAACAGATACGCAGTATTTT
CASSEDGQGIVTDTQYF
>TRBJ2-3|TRBD2|TRBV7-9|NA
TGTGCCAGCAGCTTAGAGGTCTCTAGCGGGGGTTATACGCAGTATTTT
CASSLEVSSGGYTQYF
>TRBJ1-5|NA|TRBV19|NA
TGTGCCAGTAGTGTGGTAGGACAGCCCCAGCATTTT
CASSVVGQPQHF
>TRBJ2-2|TRBD2|TRBV9|once
TGTGCCAGCAGCGGAGGTAGCGGGGCCAACACCGGGGAGCTGTTTTTT
CASSGGSGANTGELFF
>TRBJ2-6|TRBD1|TRBV28|NA
TGTGCCAGCAGTCCCCCATGGGACAGTACTGGGGCCAACGTCCTGACTTTC
CASSPPWDSTGANVLTF
>TRBJ1-6|NA|TRBV6-1|once
TGTGCCAGCAGTGAAGACAGGGTTGGTAATTCACCCCTCCACTTT
CASSEDRVGNSPLHF
>TRBJ1-1|NA|TRBV5-1|NA
TGCGCCAGCAGCTTGGGGGTTAACACTGAAGCTTTCTTT
CASSLGVNTEAFF